The rows below give T cell receptor beta chains drawn from one sample of a study of cytomegalovirus exposure and HLA in healthy donors. Libraries were prepared by immunoSEQ multiplex PCR; TCRdb keeps only in-frame clonotypes and omits some of them. The table lists more than 95,000 clones, more than 75% of them singletons. Sequencing was performed on PBMCs. The origin of the receptors is a woman aged 55-70 years in good health and CMV-seropositive. CDR3s include the opening cysteine and the closing phenylalanine or tryptophan. Fields, in order: J gene, clone size, D gene, V gene, CDR3 protein, CDR3 DNA. D genes are given only for firm matches. Clone size is not always given. Where it is, it says once, few, many or a class for expanded clones.

TRBJ2-7	.	TRBD2	TRBV4-1	CASSQTSGYEQYF	TGCGCCAGCAGCCAAACTAGCGGCTACGAGCAGTACTTC
TRBJ2-7	.	TRBD2	TRBV5-4	CASSPAGGTYEQYF	TGTGCCAGCAGCCCAGCGGGAGGAACCTACGAGCAGTACTTC
TRBJ2-7	few	TRBD2	TRBV27	CASSFGGLPPSEQYF	TGTGCCAGCAGTTTCGGGGGACTACCTCCCTCCGAGCAGTACTTC
TRBJ1-3	.	TRBD1	TRBV5-1	CASSLRTGDGNTIYF	TGCGCCAGCAGCTTGCGAACAGGGGATGGAAACACCATATATTTT
TRBJ1-4	.	.	TRBV9	CASSDDGKGSEKLFF	TGTGCCAGCAGCGATGACGGGAAAGGATCCGAAAAACTGTTTTTT
TRBJ2-7	.	TRBD1	TRBV29-1	CSVLTGTGVYEQYF	TGCAGCGTTCTTACCGGGACAGGGGTGTACGAGCAGTACTTC
TRBJ2-7	.	.	TRBV4-2	CASSLNYEQYF	TGTGCCAGCAGCCTCAACTACGAGCAGTACTTC
TRBJ2-3	few	TRBD1	TRBV30	CAWDRGTDTQYF	TGTGCCTGGGACAGGGGCACAGATACGCAGTATTTT
TRBJ2-1	.	TRBD1	TRBV7-6	CASSLETGYEEQFF	TGTGCCAGCAGCTTGGAGACAGGGTACGAGGAGCAGTTCTTC
TRBJ1-4	.	.	TRBV19	CASSSFGQSGEKLFF	TGTGCCAGTAGTTCTTTCGGACAGAGTGGTGAAAAACTGTTTTTT
TRBJ2-5	once	TRBD1	TRBV29-1	CSVERQGRETQYF	TGCAGCGTTGAACGACAGGGGAGAGAGACCCAGTACTTC
TRBJ2-1	.	.	TRBV6-1	CASSGGLSGSSYNEQFF	TGTGCCAGCAGTGGTGGACTTAGCGGAAGCTCCTACAATGAGCAGTTCTTC
TRBJ2-5	.	TRBD1	TRBV5-5	CASSLALGQGQETQYF	TGTGCCAGCAGCTTGGCGTTAGGACAGGGACAAGAGACCCAGTACTTC
TRBJ1-2	.	.	TRBV4-3	CASSQRNGLGGYTF	TGCGCCAGCAGCCAGCGAAATGGACTGGGGGGCTACACCTTC
TRBJ1-1	.	.	TRBV1	CTSSHAMGTQPGLDTEAFF	TGCACCAGCAGCCATGCCATGGGGACTCAACCCGGGCTTGACACTGAAGCTTTCTTT
TRBJ2-7	.	.	TRBV6-5	CASRPSTLVQHEQYF	TGTGCCAGCCGTCCCAGTACCTTAGTACAGCACGAGCAGTACTTC
TRBJ1-2	.	.	TRBV27	CASSFLGVNRVRGYTF	TGTGCCAGCAGTTTCTTAGGTGTGAACAGGGTGAGGGGCTACACCTTC
TRBJ2-7	.	TRBD1	TRBV6-1	CASSRQGPHEQYF	TGTGCCAGCAGTAGACAGGGCCCCCACGAGCAGTACTTC
TRBJ1-1	.	.	TRBV18	CASSILDTEAFF	TGTGCCAGCTCAATACTAGACACTGAAGCTTTCTTT
TRBJ2-7	.	TRBD2	TRBV5-1	CASSSLGLAGGYEQYF	TGCGCCAGCAGCTCCTTAGGACTAGCGGGGGGGTACGAGCAGTACTTC
TRBJ1-3	.	.	TRBV19	CASSEFRSSGNTIYF	TGTGCCAGTAGCGAGTTTCGATCCTCTGGAAACACCATATATTTT
TRBJ1-6	.	.	TRBV4-1	CASSPGMVPKNSPLHF	TGCGCCAGCAGCCCAGGAATGGTACCGAAGAATTCACCCCTCCACTTT
TRBJ1-1	.	.	TRBV7-2	CASSFKRGNTEAFF	TGTGCCAGCAGCTTTAAAAGGGGGAACACTGAAGCTTTCTTT
TRBJ1-4	.	.	TRBV30	CARSVPSSRVGEKLFF	TGTGCCCGGAGTGTACCGAGTTCCAGGGTTGGAGAAAAACTGTTTTTT
TRBJ2-2	few	.	TRBV6-4	CASSPLAGATGELFF	TGTGCCAGCAGTCCTTTGGCGGGGGCCACCGGGGAGCTGTTTTTT
TRBJ1-1	.	TRBD1	TRBV6-1	CASSVTGGQNTEAFF	TGTGCCAGCAGTGTGACAGGGGGCCAGAACACTGAAGCTTTCTTT
TRBJ2-1	.	.	TRBV7-9	CASSLSGGTVGNEQFF	TGTGCCAGCAGCTTAAGTGGCGGGACAGTGGGCAATGAGCAGTTCTTC
TRBJ1-2	.	TRBD1	TRBV7-9	CASSPPDRLSNYGYTF	TGTGCCAGCAGCCCCCCGGACAGGCTATCTAACTATGGCTACACCTTC
TRBJ1-2	.	.	TRBV18	CASSPEQGLSNYGYTF	TGTGCCAGCTCACCTGAACAGGGTTTGTCTAACTATGGCTACACCTTC